This entry lists 5 T cell receptor beta chains sequenced from one sample in a study of technical replicates of blood from a few donors. The repertoire was sequenced with immunoSEQ multiplex PCR; TCRdb's copy has only in-frame clones and lacks some. The sample lists 50,000 or so clones, about 90% occurring once. Sequenced material: PBMCs. These receptors originate from a human donor in good health. Some clones in this sample may be carry-over from other donors' samples.

The chain links TRBV2 to TRBJ1-5, with TRBD1 matching over 11 bases. The junction had 11 bases not matched to a gene; V was cut back by 5 bases and J by 2 bases. CDR1 and CDR2 from the germline V gene are SNHLY and FYNNEI. The CDR3 sequence is 18 residues long. CDR3 coding DNA: TGTGCCAGCAGTAGAGGACAGGGGGCAAAGAGTGGCAATCAGCCCCAGCATTTT. It translates to CASSRGQGAKSGNQPQHF.

Turning to this clone: The junction shows a germline mismatch at one end, possibly a read error. The chain employs TRBV7-9 and TRBJ2-3; D possibly corresponds to TRBD2 (6 bases). CDR1 is SEHNR, CDR2 FQNEAQ, per germline (reference sequence). The CDR3 covers 16 residues. CDR3 protein: CASSFGSGTGTNTQYF. CDR3 coding DNA: TGTGCCAGCAGCTTCGGCTCCGGGACTGGCACAAATACGCAGTATTTT.

The V call is TRBV10-3, the J call TRBJ1-1, with TRBD1 matching 8 bases. The junction had 3 bases not matched to a gene; V was cut back by 9 bases and J by 0 bases. Germline values: CDR1 ENHRY, CDR2 SYGVKD. This CDR3 contains 13 residues. CDR3 sequence (DNA): TGTGCCATTCAGGGGGCAGTGAACACTGAAGCTTTCTTT. This encodes CAIQGAVNTEAFF.

This chain links TRBV5-1 with TRBJ2-3; the D gene is possibly TRBD1 (6 bases). Germline V gives CDR1 SGHRS, CDR2 YFSETQ. The CDR3 runs 16 residues. V gave up 4 bases and J gave up 2 bases, with 17 bases separating them. DNA for the CDR3: TGCGCCAGCAGCCCTAACAGGCAGGGGCCCACAGATACGCAGTATTTT. It encodes CASSPNRQGPTDTQYF.

The chain links TRBV4-1 to TRBJ1-1, with D possibly matching TRBD1 (6 bases). This CDR3 has 15 amino acids. In germline, CDR1 is MGHRA, CDR2 YSYEKL. The V end was cut by 0 bases, the J end by 11 bases, with 19 bases between. CDR3 sequence reads: CASSQDAGLTRGAFF. As DNA, the CDR3 is TGCGCCAGCAGCCAAGATGCCGGGCTGACCAGGGGCGCTTTCTTT.